This TCR beta chain is from a study of OX40 agonist ivuxolimab in advanced cancers. The study's findings and limits: Clones of CD4+ and CD8+ blood T cells grew by week 6 at doses of 0.1 to 3.0 mg/kg.

Concerning this clone itself: Its antigen remains unknown.

Any history of autoimmune disease or systemic immunosuppression disqualified patients. Profiling relied on immunoSEQ multiplex PCR, and the TCRdb table lists in-frame clones only, not all of them. Of roughly 35,000 clones listed, 92% are singletons. The clonotype originates from an adult with an advanced solid tumor such as melanoma, head and neck, liver or kidney cancer. The sequences come from CD4+ or CD8+ T cells sorted from blood, collected in a trial of the OX40 agonist ivuxolimab.

CDR3 nucleotides: TGTGCCAGCAGCTTAGTTGGACGGACAGGAAACACCATATATTTT. Its protein is CASSLVGRTGNTIYF. The chain has TRBV7-9 and TRBJ1-3; maybe TRBD1 (5 bases). The CDR3 runs 15 residues. Germline CDR1 reads SEHNR; CDR2 reads FQNEAQ (reference sequence). Trimming pared 1 base from V and 4 bases from J, leaving 11 bases between.